This passage covers 25 T cell receptor beta chains from one sample sequenced in a study of blood T cells in healthy people across ages. A J-beta primer mix and a sample-barcoded 5' primer were used in a second PCR of roughly 6 to 12 cycles. From the 5' RACE reads, TCRdb called clonotypes with MiXCR, one entry per CDR3 protein. The sample carries over 1,500,000 distinct CDR3 sequences, 39% recorded once. Sample: blood. These receptors all stem from a human donor in good health.

The chain carries TRBV28 and TRBJ2-1; 15 nucleotides match TRBD2. The CDR3 has 18 amino acids. Germline V gene sequence: CDR1 MDHEN, CDR2 SYDVKM. The junction had 1 base not matched to a gene; V was cut back by 1 base and J by 0 bases. This chain's CDR3 is CASSLLGLAGGSYNEQFF. The CDR3 DNA reads as TGTGCCAGCAGTTTATTGGGACTAGCGGGGGGCTCCTACAATGAGCAGTTCTTC.

The rearrangement links TRBV15 to TRBJ2-1; no definite D call. CDR1 is LNHNV and CDR2 is YYDKDF in the germline V gene (reference sequence). V was clipped by 0 bases and J by 7 bases, with 13 bases between them. The length of the CDR3 is 15 residues. The CDR3 spells CATSREGLQVNEQFF. The CDR3 bases are TGTGCCACCAGCAGAGAGGGTCTGCAGGTGAATGAGCAGTTCTTC.

The rearrangement joins TRBV6-6 to TRBJ1-3; 8 bases match TRBD1. Germline loops: CDR1 MNHNY, CDR2 SVGAGI (reference sequence). CDR3 length equals 17 residues. V was clipped by 2 bases and J by 4 bases; unmatched bases: 10. The CDR3: CASSYGGQGALGNTIYF. The CDR3 DNA reads as TGTGCCAGCAGTTACGGCGGTCAGGGGGCGTTGGGAAACACCATATATTTT.

The J gene is TRBJ1-2, the V gene TRBV11-2; 9 bases fit TRBD1. Germline assignment: CDR1 SGHAT and CDR2 FQNNGV. CDR3 length: 14 amino acids. With 0 bases clipped from V and 12 bases from J, the junction kept 8 bases outside the gene matches. The CDR3 here is CASSLEGQGTGHTF. In DNA, the CDR3 is TGTGCCAGCAGCTTAGAGGGACAGGGTACGGGACACACCTTC.

This clonotype has more than one count but fewer than ten. The gene calls are TRBV29-1 and TRBJ2-3; D might be TRBD2 (6 bases). Germline-derived CDR1 and CDR2 are SQVTM and ANQGSEA. Trimming pared 4 bases from V and 0 bases from J, leaving 11 bases between. The CDR3 loop spans 14 amino acids. The CDR3: CSVGGGTSTDTQYF. DNA for the CDR3: TGCAGCGTTGGTGGCGGGACTAGCACAGATACGCAGTATTTT.

This clonotype was observed a handful of times. The CDR3 bases are TGCGCCAGCAGCTTCCGGGACTATTACAATGAGCAGTTCTTC. It is translated as CASSFRDYYNEQFF. The chain recombines TRBV5-1 with TRBJ2-1, with 7 bases matching TRBD2. V lost 2 bases to trimming and J lost 4 bases; unmatched junction nucleotides: 3. Germline values: CDR1 SGHRS, CDR2 YFSETQ. The length of the CDR3 is 14 residues.

This clonotype was observed a single time. The chain links TRBV5-5 to TRBJ2-1; the D gene is possibly TRBD2 (6 bases). There are 13 residues in the CDR3. The germline V gene encodes CDR1 SGHKS and CDR2 YYEKEE (reference sequence). V lost 4 bases and J 9 bases, leaving 14 bases between the germline ends. The CDR3 DNA is TGTGCCAGCAGCGGCCCGGGGGAGAGTGAGCAGTTCTTC. It translates to CASSGPGESEQFF. The whole variable domain, remainder taken from reference TRBV5-5 and TRBJ2-1, is DAGVTQSPTHLIKTRGQQVTLRCSPISGHKSVSWYQQVLGQGPQFIFQYYEKEERGRGNFPDRFSARQFPNYSSELNVNALLLGDSALYLCASSGPGESEQFFGPGTRLTVL.

The chain combines TRBV5-1 with TRBJ1-3; 8 bases line up with TRBD1. Trimming cost V 5 bases and J 0 bases; bases outside gene matches: 7. The CDR3 runs to 16 residues. Germline-derived CDR1 and CDR2 are SGHRS and YFSETQ. The CDR3 region is CASSDRGIFSGNTIYF. The CDR3, as DNA: TGCGCCAGCAGTGACAGGGGAATCTTCTCTGGAAACACCATATATTTT.

This clonotype was counted between two and nine times. The gene calls are TRBV7-9 and TRBJ1-2; D is unclear. V lost 1 base, J lost 4 bases, and 10 bases lay in between. CDR1 is SEHNR and CDR2 is FQNEAQ in the germline V gene (reference sequence). There are 14 residues in the CDR3. The DNA for the CDR3 is TGTGCCAGCAGCTTAGATTCGGCGGGCTATGGCTACACCTTC. Translated, it gives CASSLDSAGYGYTF. The whole variable domain, filled in from reference TRBV7-9 and TRBJ1-2, reads DTGVSQNPRHKITKRGQNVTFRCDPISEHNRLYWYRQTLGQGPEFLTYFQNEAQLEKSRLLSDRFSAERPKGSFSTLEIQRTEQGDSAMYLCASSLDSAGYGYTFGSGTRLTVV.

This rearrangement joins TRBV11-3 to TRBJ2-1; no clear D. Germline V gene lookup returns CDR1 SGHNT and CDR2 YENEEA. This CDR3 contains 14 residues. V was shortened by 5 bases and J by 5 bases, with 13 bases between the two germline ends. CDR3 residues: CASSPWVENNEQFF. The CDR3 DNA is TGTGCCAGCAGCCCGTGGGTAGAAAACAATGAGCAGTTCTTC.

This clonotype showed up just a few times. CDR3 in DNA: TGCAGCGTTGACATGAGAGAGACCCAGTACTTC. It yields the protein CSVDMRETQYF. The rearrangement joins TRBV29-1 to TRBJ2-5, with D uncertain. Trimming pared 3 bases from V and 4 bases from J, leaving 6 bases between. CDR1 is SQVTM, CDR2 ANQGSEA, per germline. The length of the CDR3 is 11 residues. The whole variable domain, remainder taken from reference TRBV29-1 and TRBJ2-5, is SAVISQKPSRDICQRGTSLTIQCQVDSQVTMMFWYRQQPGQSLTLIATANQGSEATYESGFVIDKFPISRPNLTFSTLTVSNMSPEDSSIYLCSVDMRETQYFGPGTRLLVL.

The chain employs TRBV18 and TRBJ2-1; TRBD1 aligns across 10 bases. Germline V CDR1 and CDR2: KGHSH, LQKENI. CDR3 length: 16 residues. V gave up 0 bases and J gave up 10 bases; unmatched junction bases: 9. The CDR3, as DNA: TGTGCCAGCTCACCACCGGGGGACAGGGGTTCCCACGAGCAGTTCTTC. This gives the protein CASSPPGDRGSHEQFF.

The CDR3 sequence: CASSPLFEKGSAWTEAFF. In nucleotides, the CDR3 is TGTGCCAGCAGCCCCCTCTTCGAGAAGGGCAGCGCTTGGACTGAAGCTTTCTTT. The chain recombines TRBV7-9 with TRBJ1-1; D gene ambiguous. There are 18 residues in the CDR3. CDR1 is SEHNR and CDR2 is FQNEAQ in the germline V gene (reference sequence). V dropped 5 bases and J dropped 5 bases, with 27 bases sitting between them.

This clonotype came up a few times. The chain couples TRBV15 to TRBJ1-2; D perhaps matches TRBD1 (5 bases). The germline V gene encodes CDR1 LNHNV and CDR2 YYDKDF (reference sequence). V gave up 1 base and J gave up 3 bases, with 12 bases separating them. CDR3 length: 15 residues. CDR3 sequence reads: CATSRAPGLDYGYTF. CDR3 nucleotide sequence: TGTGCCACCAGCAGAGCCCCAGGGCTGGACTATGGCTACACCTTC.

This clonotype showed up just a few times. The rearrangement joins TRBV12-3 or TRBV12-4 to TRBJ2-4, with a possible D match to TRBD1 (6 bases). This CDR3 region has 14 residues. Trimming pared 5 bases from V and 2 bases from J, leaving 10 bases between. The CDR3 nucleotides are TGTGCCAGCAGTCAACAGGGCTCCAAAAACATTCAGTACTTC. Residues: CASSQQGSKNIQYF.

The chain recombines TRBV7-9 with TRBJ2-1; the match to TRBD2 covers 12 bases. CDR1 is SEHNR and CDR2 is FQNEAQ in the germline V gene (reference sequence). The CDR3 is 17 amino acids. J was trimmed by 5 bases and V by 6 bases; bases with no gene match: 11. The CDR3 DNA reads as TGTGCCAGCAGTTCCGCCCGACTAGCGGGGGTTGACAATGAGCAGTTCTTC. Protein sequence: CASSSARLAGVDNEQFF.

CDR3 region: CASSPPGFGFYNEQFF. The CDR3 DNA reads TGTGCCAGCTCACCACCGGGGTTCGGGTTCTACAATGAGCAGTTCTTC. The chain joins TRBV18 to TRBJ2-1; D unresolved. V was trimmed by 0 bases and J by 3 bases, leaving 12 bases between them. Germline V lookup: CDR1 KGHSH, CDR2 LQKENI. CDR3 size: 16 residues. Together with reference TRBV18 and TRBJ2-1, the CDR3 gives the full variable domain: NAGVMQNPRHLVRRRGQEARLRCSPMKGHSHVYWYRQLPEEGLKFMVYLQKENIIDESGMPKERFSAEFPKEGPSILRIQQVVRGDSAAYFCASSPPGFGFYNEQFFGPGTRLTVL.

This clonotype occurred a few times. The chain links TRBV7-2 to TRBJ2-1, with 10 nucleotides matching TRBD2. The germline CDR1 and CDR2 sequences are SGHTA and FQGNSA. J lost 3 bases, V lost 5 bases, and 10 bases had no gene match. This CDR3 contains 17 residues. CDR3 DNA sequence: TGTGCCAGCAGCCCCGAGGTGGTAGCGGGGGGCTACAATGAGCAGTTCTTC. It is translated as CASSPEVVAGGYNEQFF. The whole variable domain, filled in from reference TRBV7-2 and TRBJ2-1, reads GAGVSQSPSNKVTEKGKDVELRCDPISGHTALYWYRQSLGQGLEFLIYFQGNSAPDKSGLPSDRFSAERTGGSVSTLTIQRTQQEDSAVYLCASSPEVVAGGYNEQFFGPGTRLTVL.

V is TRBV7-9 and J is TRBJ2-6; the match to TRBD1 covers 7 bases. CDR1 and CDR2 from the germline V gene are SEHNR and FQNEAQ (reference sequence). CDR3 length: 18 residues. With 5 bases clipped from V and 0 bases from J, the junction kept 10 bases outside the gene matches. This CDR3 reads CASSPRTGESSGANVLTF. CDR3 DNA: TGTGCCAGCAGCCCCAGGACAGGAGAAAGCTCTGGGGCCAACGTCCTGACTTTC. Full variable domain (remainder filled in from reference TRBV7-9 and TRBJ2-6): DTGVSQNPRHKITKRGQNVTFRCDPISEHNRLYWYRQTLGQGPEFLTYFQNEAQLEKSRLLSDRFSAERPKGSFSTLEIQRTEQGDSAMYLCASSPRTGESSGANVLTFGAGSRLTVL.

The rearrangement joins TRBV2 to TRBJ1-2, with 7 positions matching TRBD1. V lost 5 bases, J lost 4 bases, and 10 bases stayed unmatched. The length of the CDR3 is 15 residues. The V gene's germline CDR1 is SNHLY and CDR2 FYNNEI. CDR3 residues: CASSRSGTESYGYTF. In DNA, the CDR3 is TGTGCCAGCAGTCGATCCGGGACAGAGAGCTATGGCTACACCTTC.

This clonotype has a handful of counts. This may arise from a read error, as a much more abundant clone is one base away. CDR3 protein: CASSLDETSYEQYF. The CDR3, as DNA: TGTGCCAGCAGTCTCGATGAAACCTCCTACGAGCAGTACTTC. V is TRBV27 and J is TRBJ2-7, with D unresolved. The CDR3 extends over 14 amino acids. In germline, CDR1 is MNHEY, CDR2 SMNVEV (reference sequence). The V and J ends lost 5 bases and 0 bases respectively, with 11 bases between them.

The chain uses TRBV6-6 and TRBJ2-3; the D gene is possibly TRBD2 (7 bases). V lost 0 bases and J lost 2, with 9 bases in between. CDR3 size: 15 residues. Germline values: CDR1 MNHNY, CDR2 SVGAGI (reference sequence). The CDR3 DNA is TGTGCCAGCAGTTACTCAGGGGGGGACACAGATACGCAGTATTTT. Translation gives CASSYSGGDTDTQYF.

A word on this clonotype: The junction and the germline gene differ at one end; a read error may be behind it. This chain uses TRBV12-3 or TRBV12-4 with TRBJ2-3; 11 bases align to TRBD1. There are 18 residues in the CDR3. The CDR3 is CASSPLLGQGAHTDTQYF. The CDR3 coding sequence is TGTGCTAGCAGCCCCCTCTTAGGACAGGGGGCACACACAGATACGCAGTATTTT.

This clonotype turned up a few times. The V gene is TRBV27, the J gene TRBJ2-7, with 8 nucleotides matching TRBD2. The end of the DNA is better explained by TRBJ2-5, so the J call may be wrong. The CDR3 is made up of 15 amino acids. Germline CDR1 MNHEY, CDR2 SMNVEV (reference sequence). This chain's CDR3 is CASSLGALAGETQYF. CDR3 sequence (DNA): TGTGCCAGCAGTTTAGGGGCCTTAGCGGGGGAGACCCAGTACTTC.

The J gene is TRBJ2-3, the V gene TRBV9; 7 nucleotides align to TRBD2. With V trimmed by 4 bases and J by 3 bases, 8 bases remained unmatched. The germline V gene encodes CDR1 SGDLS and CDR2 YYNGEE. The CDR3 loop spans 15 amino acids. The CDR3 region is CASSIPSGLTDTQYF. CDR3 coding DNA: TGTGCCAGCAGCATACCTAGCGGCCTTACAGATACGCAGTATTTT.